This T cell receptor beta chain was identified during a study of cytomegalovirus exposure and HLA in healthy donors listed by TCRdb under 2017. Study-level background: According to an earlier analysis of 587 of the donors, roughly 180 million T cells yielded some 120 million unique TCR beta sequences and 250 to 350 Gb of sequence data. An earlier analysis of around 580 of the donors used high-throughput TCR beta sequencing to judge whether each TCR beta V gene segment behaved as functional or pseudogenic. The aim of the study was to test whether cataloging public T cell receptors could identify signatures of past pathogen exposure. Donor age, sex, ethnicity and CMV serostatus were compiled alongside the repertoire data. The study used immunosequencing to profile the T cell repertoires of approximately 640 subjects and linked those repertoires to cytomegalovirus serostatus. Of the 300 to 450 genotyped donors, roughly 80% were placed in the genetic ancestry cluster associated with self-reported Caucasian donors. The number of donors typed differed by locus, with roughly 629-640 for A, B, C, DRB1 and DQB1, 522 for DQA1, 600 to 610 for DPA1, and approximately 470 for DPB1. HLA typing included class I and class II loci at four-digit resolution. All discovery cohort repertoires had been generated using a single sequencing platform. Rather than drawing on any new phenotypic data, the later analysis identified candidate immune exposures from TCR beta sequences and the way those sequences occurred across donors. To predict cytomegalovirus infection status, the study combined high-throughput TCR immunosequencing, statistical association of individual TCRs with disease status, and machine learning. A later genetic analysis used genome-wide SNP genotypes for 398 of the 666 donors, treating that subset as a discovery cohort. Roughly 5 DR-DQ haplotypes were treated as single units for association and clustering because of strong linkage in the cohort. About 280 gigabases of sequencing data and around 80 million unique TCR sequences made up an early release that covered approximately 650 HLA-typed donors. Besides the first cohort of 666 subjects, a separate validation cohort made up of roughly 130 different subjects was used. Among 300 to 450 genotyped donors of the cohort, an average of 235,054 unique TCR beta nucleotide sequences were sequenced per donor, roughly 18% of them non-productive. A later analysis re-examined previously published TCR beta repertoires from around 670 donors and added high-resolution HLA genotyping to investigate patterns of TCR occurrence.

Between the V and J ends, shortened by 1 base and 5 bases respectively, the junction contains 6 bases. Sequences SGHAT (CDR1) and FQNNGV (CDR2) are obtained from the germline V gene. The CDR3, from cysteine to phenylalanine, totals 13 residues. This entry keeps only the CDR3 DNA: 39 bases, framed from base 1. Libraries were prepared through the immunoSEQ multiplex PCR assay. For the multiplex PCR, a mixture combining 60 forward primers for TCR Vbeta segments and 13 reverse primers for TCR Jbeta segments was used. The CDR3 region of rearranged TCR beta genes was amplified from genomic DNA with a multiplex PCR assay. Amplified TCR beta libraries were sequenced as 87-base-pair reads on the Illumina HiSeq System. As for how the authors treated the data: In a later analysis, 70 million to 95 million unique TCR beta chains were counted across the approximately 640 repertoires, and some 10 million of these chains were shared by at least two donors. To remove PCR and sequencing errors, raw reads were error-corrected and collapsed into unique sequences using a nearest-neighbor algorithm that merged closely related sequences. Alignment of CDR3 sequences to IMGT reference sequences was used to assign V, D and J gene segments. For a sequence to be retained, a match of at least six nucleotides was required to both a V gene segment and a J gene segment. Rearrangements were classified as productive when the CDR3 lacked stop codons and remained in frame with V and J, and all other rearrangements were classified as non-productive. CDR3 was defined according to IMGT convention as the region running from the second conserved V-encoded cysteine to the conserved J-encoded phenylalanine. Sequences without an unambiguous match to a single V gene segment were excluded from the earlier analysis of several hundred of the donors. An earlier analysis of over 450 of the donors classified V segments as functional when productive rearrangements were above 56.7% and as segregating when the standard deviation between donors was above 5%. A statistical classification framework was developed to diagnose cytomegalovirus status using the catalog of TCR beta chain sequences. V and J gene assignment, in a later analysis, came from comparing TCR nucleotide sequences with IMGT/GENE-DB human TR gene sequences. A later analysis assigned CDR3 sequences and most-parsimonious VDJ recombination scenarios with the TCRdist pipeline. In a later analysis, each TCR beta chain was defined by its CDR3 amino acid sequence together with its V-gene family, and reads without a unique V-gene family were excluded. In a later analysis, some 600 highly shared, low-generation-probability nucleotide sequences were removed to address suspected cross-contamination and a sequencing artifact. For each public chain, a later analysis derived a clonal expansion index from normalized ranks of inferred template counts within each repertoire. Generation probabilities in a later analysis came from a VDJ recombination model fitted to out-of-frame rearrangements, and those results were checked against IGoR. In a later analysis, TCR-TCR, TCR-HLA and TCR-CMV co-occurrence was scored with hypergeometric tests, and a repertoire-size bias correction was applied to TCR pairs. False discovery rates were estimated in a later analysis by permuting HLA or CMV assignments 20 times. In a later analysis, co-occurring TCRs were grouped using DBSCAN, with TCRdist sequence similarity added in when clustering inside HLA-allele-positive subsets. Co-occurrence clustering excluded repertoires with fewer than 30,000 or more than 120,000 public chains, plus five with anomalous nucleotide sharing. TCRdb's version of the immuneACCESS table is confined to in-frame rearrangements and falls short of the full clone set. An unresolved V gene accounts for under half of the shortfall where checked; the remainder is of unknown origin. Clone size and V and J calls were adopted from that table, with D and trimming inferred from the DNA. The sample data list under 150,000 clones, and approximately 87% of these were observed just once. Approximately 4.7% of the sample goes to the ten largest clones.

The study at large found these results: The presence/absence analyses assumed that sequencing depth was roughly uniform across donors, and that assumption may not be true. A total of about 150 TCR beta chains were listed by the study as associated with cytomegalovirus. Linkage disequilibrium might explain the correlated functional status among segregating V segments, but an unknown experimental factor could not be excluded. In a later analysis, several top co-occurrence clusters were reported to appear linked to parvovirus B19, influenza, CMV and Epstein-Barr virus. A few of the identified cytomegalovirus-associated TCR beta chains were confirmed in vitro to be specific for cytomegalovirus antigens. A further reported finding was that TCR beta sequences accurately predicted the HLA-A and HLA-B alleles for most subjects in the first cohort. According to a later analysis, most CMV-associated TCR beta chains appeared to be HLA-restricted, and the HLA associations seemed to be driven largely by CMV exposure. Roughly 15 rarely observed V segments, including chromosome 9 orphons, were excluded from the earlier analysis of about 610 of the donors because counts were too low. HLA typing was unavailable for some donors at each locus, so association tests used only the typed subset. Compared with the approximately 720-donor mean, donors in an Asian-associated ancestry cluster had fewer N-insertions in productive TCRs, according to a later genetic analysis. Broadly in line with IMGT annotations, most TCR beta V segments showed up in productive rearrangements about 90% or about 30% of the time in an earlier analysis of approximately 640 of the donors. Cytomegalovirus status was reported to be diagnosed by the classifier with high specificity and sensitivity in both the original and validation cohorts. It was suggested by the authors that the approach could potentially be generalized to other disease states and immunological phenotypes. A later analysis found that HLA-associated TCR beta chains were more clonally expanded and had lower generation probabilities than equally common non-associated chains. Some IMGT-functional V segments, including TRBV6-2 and TRBV6-3, could not be told apart with the 87-base-pair reads, so those segments were excluded. While some public TCRs were present in many individuals, most TCR sequences turned up only very rarely across donors. Assigning TCR associations to individual alleles was difficult when HLA alleles, especially DR and DQ, strongly co-occurred. In a later analysis, the rate of TCR association differed among HLA loci, with DRB1 alleles having the most associated TCRs and HLA-C alleles having the fewest. CMV serostatus was the only immune exposure information available for the cohort. Only TCR beta chains were sequenced in this cohort, and the absence of alpha or paired-chain data limited detectable features. A cluster of highly shared sequence variants was judged likely to represent a technical artifact of the sequencing pipeline. In a later analysis, more than 15,000 TCR beta sequences were associated with specific HLA alleles at a false discovery rate of 0.05. V-gene and J-gene trimming of TCR beta chains was associated with a missense DCLRE1C variant in a later genetic analysis, and the association was replicated in an independent cohort.

The cohort consisted of some 730 healthy bone marrow donors. Cohort members were all nominally healthy when sampled, although unrecorded immune exposures were likely present. The donor was CMV seronegative and was included in the group of 352 seronegative cohort members. Every donor gave a peripheral blood sample, and the peripheral blood mononuclear cells from that sample were used for TCR beta sequencing. The Qiagen DNeasy Blood Extraction Kit was used to extract genomic DNA from the blood cell samples. With respect to this clone: Its antigen remains unidentified. No qualities accompany the bases; no much larger clone lies one base away.

The rearrangement combines TRBV11-2 with TRBJ2-1; the D gene cannot be named for sure. Sequenced material: PBMCs. The sequence came from a woman under 40 in good health and CMV-seronegative. The CDR3 loop reads CASSLGLNNEQFF. The nucleotide sequence reads as follows: TGTGCCAGCAGCTTAGGTCTTAACAATGAGCAGTTCTTC.